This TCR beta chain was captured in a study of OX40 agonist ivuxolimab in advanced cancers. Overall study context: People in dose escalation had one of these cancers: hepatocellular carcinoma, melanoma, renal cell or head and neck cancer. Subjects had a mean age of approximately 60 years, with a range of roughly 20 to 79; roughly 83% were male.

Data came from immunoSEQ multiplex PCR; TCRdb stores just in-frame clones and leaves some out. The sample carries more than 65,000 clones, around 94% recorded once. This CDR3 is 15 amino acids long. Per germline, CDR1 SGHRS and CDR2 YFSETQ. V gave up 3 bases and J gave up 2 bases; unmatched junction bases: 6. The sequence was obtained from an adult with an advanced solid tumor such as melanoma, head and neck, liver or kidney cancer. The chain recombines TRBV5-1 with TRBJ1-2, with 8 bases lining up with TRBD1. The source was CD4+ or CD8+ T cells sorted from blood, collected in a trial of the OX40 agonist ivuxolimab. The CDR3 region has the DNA TGCGCCAGCAGCTCGGATCAGGGGGCGAACTATGGCTACACCTTC. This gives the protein CASSSDQGANYGYTF.